These 28 T cell receptor beta chains share one sample of origin, sequenced in a study of blood T cell repertoires in COVID-19 (dated by TCRdb to the early 2020s). The library was made by the immunoSEQ multiplex PCR assay. TCRdb limited this immuneACCESS table to in-frame rearrangements with V and J called. A share of clones is missing; checked studies link under half to unresolved V genes, and the rest is unexplained. This sample is represented by some 180,000 clones; approximately 85% of them were singletons. The top ten constitute 2.5% to 3% of the sample. Sequenced material: peripheral blood. The source is a woman older than 75 with COVID-19, enrolled during active disease.

V and J are TRBV11-2 and TRBJ2-7, with TRBD2 matching over 7 bases. Germline V gene sequence: CDR1 SGHAT, CDR2 FQNNGV. There are 14 residues in the CDR3. The ends lost 7 bases at V and 2 bases at J; junction bases unmatched: 8. The CDR3 DNA follows: TGTGCCAGCAAGACCCTGGGACTACCCTACGAGCAGTACTTC. Protein: CASKTLGLPYEQYF.

V gene TRBV5-4 combines with J gene TRBJ1-2, with D possibly being TRBD1 (5 bases). Germline V gene data show CDR1 as SGHNT and CDR2 as YYREEE (reference sequence). This CDR3 is built from 16 residues. With 0 bases removed from V and 0 bases from J, the gap between germline ends came to 12 bases. CDR3 nucleotide sequence: TGTGCCAGCAGCTTGGGGGGGGGAGGCACTAACTATGGCTACACCTTC. It codes for CASSLGGGGTNYGYTF.

The chain has TRBV5-4 and TRBJ1-1; 9 bases align to TRBD1. With V trimmed by 0 bases and J by 4 bases, 4 bases remained unmatched. Germline V lookup: CDR1 SGHNT, CDR2 YYREEE (reference sequence). The CDR3 covers 15 residues. CDR3 amino acids: CASSLDRGQVTEAFF. The CDR3 region has the DNA TGTGCCAGCAGCTTGGACAGGGGGCAAGTCACTGAAGCTTTCTTT.

V and J are TRBV18 and TRBJ1-1; D is undetermined. From germline, CDR1 is KGHSH and CDR2 LQKENI. CDR3 length: 15 residues. The ends were cut back, 3 bases at V and 5 bases at J, with 16 bases in the middle. Written as DNA, the CDR3 is TGTGCCAGCTCACCCCAATGGGGTGAGGGAACTGAAGCTTTCTTT. It is translated as CASSPQWGEGTEAFF.

V and J are TRBV19 and TRBJ2-1; D unclear. CDR1 is LNHDA, CDR2 SQIVND, per germline (reference sequence). The CDR3 length is 13 residues. V shed 6 bases and J shed 5 bases, with 11 bases lying between them. CDR3 in amino acids: CASSLGRDNEQFF. CDR3 DNA: TGTGCCAGTAGCCTCGGTCGGGACAATGAGCAGTTCTTC.

In regard to this clone: Other DNA sequences in this specimen translate into the identical CDR3. The genes are TRBV18 and TRBJ1-5; possible D gene TRBD1, 5 bases. Germline CDR1 reads KGHSH; CDR2 reads LQKENI. V was shortened by 3 bases and J by 7 bases, with 10 bases between the two germline ends. The CDR3 runs to 13 residues. The CDR3 sequence is CASSPQGDQPQHF. In DNA, the CDR3 is TGTGCCAGCTCACCTCAGGGTGACCAGCCCCAGCATTTT.

V and J are TRBV9 and TRBJ2-3, with 12 bases aligning to TRBD1. In germline, CDR1 is SGDLS, CDR2 YYNGEE. The CDR3 spans 16 residues. J gave up 3 bases and V 10 bases, and 12 bases lay outside the gene matches. CDR3 nucleotide sequence: TGTGCCGGCCAAAACCAGGGACAGGGGGCAACAGATACGCAGTATTTT. This codes for CAGQNQGQGATDTQYF.

The table lists this clone with a count of one. This rearrangement joins TRBV7-2 to TRBJ2-1; the D is unclear. This CDR3 region has 14 residues. Between the trimmed V and J ends, which lost 1 base and 7 bases, there was a span of 11 bases. The germline V gene encodes CDR1 SGHTA and CDR2 FQGNSA. Here the CDR3 reads CASSLDRWANEQFF. The CDR3 bases are TGTGCCAGCAGCTTAGACCGTTGGGCGAATGAGCAGTTCTTC.

Here the CDR3 DNA reads TGTGCCAGCAGCCAATTTCCTGCAGGGTCCCCATACGAGCAGTACTTC. Translated, it gives CASSQFPAGSPYEQYF. This chain links TRBV14 with TRBJ2-7; D might be TRBD1 (5 bases). Trimming left V 2 bases short and J 4 bases short, with 18 bases between. The germline gives CDR1 SGHDN, CDR2 FVKESK. This CDR3 is built from 16 residues.

CDR3 nucleotides: TGTGCCAGCAGGAGGCATCCGAGCTCCTACAATGAGCAGTTCTTC. This gives the protein CASRRHPSSYNEQFF. This chain uses TRBV2 with TRBJ2-1; D is undetermined. The germline CDR1 and CDR2 sequences are SNHLY and FYNNEI. V lost 6 bases and J 0 bases, leaving 12 bases between the germline ends. The CDR3 sequence is 15 residues long. The whole variable domain, remainder taken from reference TRBV2 and TRBJ2-1, is EPEVTQTPSHQVTQMGQEVILRCVPISNHLYFYWYRQILGQKVEFLVSFYNNEISEKSEIFDDQFSVERPDGSNFTLKIRSTKLEDSAMYFCASRRHPSSYNEQFFGPGTRLTVL.

The gene calls are TRBV27 and TRBJ2-7, with 10 bases that match TRBD2. This CDR3 is built from 14 residues. Germline V gene lookup returns CDR1 MNHEY and CDR2 SMNVEV (reference sequence). J was trimmed by 4 bases and V by 6 bases; bases with no gene match: 6. In DNA form, the CDR3 reads TGTGCCAGCAGCCTAGCGGGAGTTAAGTACGAGCAGTACTTC. The encoded protein is CASSLAGVKYEQYF.

The chain combines TRBV9 with TRBJ2-1; D is possibly TRBD2 (5 bases). Germline assignment: CDR1 SGDLS and CDR2 YYNGEE. This CDR3 comprises 15 residues. The V end lost 4 bases, the J end lost 2 bases, and 13 bases lay between the germline ends. The DNA of the CDR3 is TGTGCCAGCAGCCCCCGAGCGGAGGCCTACAATGAGCAGTTCTTC. Amino acids: CASSPRAEAYNEQFF. The full variable domain, completed using reference TRBV9 and TRBJ2-1, is DSGVTQTPKHLITATGQRVTLRCSPRSGDLSVYWYQQSLDQGLQFLIQYYNGEERAKGNILERFSAQQFPDLHSELNLSSLELGDSALYFCASSPRAEAYNEQFFGPGTRLTVL.

This clone was detected a few times. The chain joins TRBV5-1 to TRBJ2-5, with 7 bases matching TRBD1. The CDR3 totals 17 residues. Germline CDR1 reads SGHRS; CDR2 reads YFSETQ. V was clipped by 4 bases and J by 1 base; unmatched bases: 13. CDR3 protein: CASSKGTAGMAQETQYF. CDR3 sequence (DNA): TGCGCCAGCAGCAAAGGGACAGCTGGGATGGCCCAAGAGACCCAGTACTTC.

On this clone: Different DNA sequences within this sample yield the same CDR3. Here the CDR3 DNA reads TGTGCCAGTAGCACTAGCGGGGGGGAGCTGTTTTTT. Its translation: CASSTSGGELFF. The chain recombines TRBV19 with TRBJ2-2, with 9 bases matching TRBD2. J lost 8 bases, V lost 6 bases, and 1 base had no gene match. Germline V CDR1 and CDR2: LNHDA, SQIVND (reference sequence). The CDR3 covers 12 residues. Full variable domain (outside the CDR3, taken from reference TRBV19 and TRBJ2-2): DGGITQSPKYLFRKEGQNVTLSCEQNLNHDAMYWYRQDPGQGLRLIYYSQIVNDFQKGDIAEGYSVSREKKESFPLTVTSAQKNPTAFYLCASSTSGGELFFGEGSRLTVL.

The chain carries TRBV29-1 and TRBJ2-3; 8 bases match TRBD2. This CDR3 spans 15 amino acids. V was clipped by 3 bases and J by 4 bases; unmatched bases: 9. The V gene's germline CDR1 is SQVTM and CDR2 ANQGSEA. The CDR3, as DNA: TGCAGCGTTGAGGGAAGGGCGGGAGGCCCAGATACGCAGTATTTT. Amino acid sequence: CSVEGRAGGPDTQYF.

There are a few counts of this clone. The V call is TRBV12-3 or TRBV12-4, the J call TRBJ2-7, with D unresolved. This CDR3 comprises 13 residues. V lost 6 bases, J lost 0 bases, and 9 bases lay in between. The CDR3 region is CASRRSSSYEQYF. CDR3 sequence (DNA): TGTGCCAGCAGACGATCTAGCTCCTACGAGCAGTACTTC.

The chain combines TRBV18 with TRBJ1-3; TRBD1 matches at 9 bases. This CDR3 is built from 16 residues. V gave up 3 bases and J gave up 4 bases; unmatched junction bases: 7. The germline CDR1 and CDR2 sequences are KGHSH and LQKENI. For the CDR3, the DNA is TGTGCCAGCTCACCGATACAGGGGGCAACGGGAAACACCATATATTTT. It is translated as CASSPIQGATGNTIYF.

The genes are TRBV6-1 and TRBJ2-7, with 7 bases identical to TRBD2. The trim removed 0 bases at V and 4 bases at J, leaving 9 bases unmatched. The germline V gene encodes CDR1 MNHNS and CDR2 SASEGT. The CDR3 loop spans 16 amino acids. The CDR3 sequence is CASSEAHLAAGYEQYF. In DNA form, the CDR3 reads TGTGCCAGCAGTGAAGCGCACCTAGCGGCCGGTTACGAGCAGTACTTC.

The chain uses TRBV5-1 and TRBJ2-5; 10 bases are a match to TRBD2. CDR1 SGHRS and CDR2 YFSETQ come from the germline V gene. Trimming removed 0 bases from V and 5 bases from J; junction bases left unmatched: 7. The CDR3 is 16 amino acids. The CDR3 here is CASSLDLAGGLETQYF. CDR3 in DNA: TGCGCCAGCAGCTTGGATTTAGCGGGAGGATTGGAGACCCAGTACTTC.

In nucleotides, the CDR3 is TGTGCCAGCAGCCCAGGACAGGGGAGAAGCGCTGAAGCTTTCTTT. This encodes CASSPGQGRSAEAFF. The chain uses TRBV7-2 and TRBJ1-1, with TRBD1 matching 9 bases. The germline gives CDR1 SGHTA, CDR2 FQGNSA. The CDR3 is 15 amino acids. Germline trimming cut 5 bases from V and 6 bases from J; bases unmatched to any gene: 10. Variable domain in full (rest from reference TRBV7-2 and TRBJ1-1): GAGVSQSPSNKVTEKGKDVELRCDPISGHTALYWYRQSLGQGLEFLIYFQGNSAPDKSGLPSDRFSAERTGGSVSTLTIQRTQQEDSAVYLCASSPGQGRSAEAFFGQGTRLTVV.

This sequence joins TRBV11-2 and TRBJ2-2; D perhaps matches TRBD1 (6 bases). Trimming took 1 base from V and 3 from J, leaving 12 bases between them. CDR1 SGHAT and CDR2 FQNNGV come from the germline V gene. The CDR3 runs 16 residues. CDR3 loop: CASSLVRGLDTGELFF. In nucleotides, the CDR3 is TGTGCCAGCAGCTTAGTCAGGGGTTTGGACACCGGGGAGCTGTTTTTT.

The chain recombines TRBV19 with TRBJ1-6, with a possible D match to TRBD1 (5 bases). CDR1 and CDR2 (germline): LNHDA, SQIVND (reference sequence). The V end was cut by 3 bases, the J end by 2 bases, with 20 bases between. This CDR3 is built from 19 residues. In nucleotides, the CDR3 is TGTGCCAGTAGTATGTACCGACAGCCCGCTACAGCCTATAATTCACCCCTCCACTTT. It yields the protein CASSMYRQPATAYNSPLHF.

The chain recombines TRBV5-1 with TRBJ2-7, with 10 bases identical to TRBD2. Germline V lookup: CDR1 SGHRS, CDR2 YFSETQ. The CDR3 covers 15 residues. The V segment lost 0 bases and the J segment 3 bases; nucleotides outside the gene matches: 3. CDR3 amino acids: CASSLEAGGYYEQYF. CDR3 sequence (DNA): TGCGCCAGCAGCTTGGAAGCGGGAGGGTACTACGAGCAGTACTTC.

Written as DNA, the CDR3 is TGTGCCAGCAGACGGACAGGGGGAACTGGGGCCAACGTCCTGACTTTC. Translated, it gives CASRRTGGTGANVLTF. V is TRBV5-5 and J is TRBJ2-6; 10 bases align to TRBD1. The germline V gene has CDR1 SGHKS and CDR2 YYEKEE (reference sequence). The CDR3 totals 16 residues. V shed 5 bases and J 2 bases; nucleotides not matched to a gene: 4.

This chain uses TRBV7-3 with TRBJ1-3, with TRBD1 matching over 7 bases. The CDR3 length is 16 residues. Germline V gene sequence: CDR1 SGHTA, CDR2 FQGTGA. Trimming at V came to 5 bases and at J to 0 bases, leaving 7 bases not matched to a gene. The CDR3 region has the DNA TGTGCCAGCAGCCCTCAACCAGGGGGCTCTGGAAACACCATATATTTT. Protein sequence: CASSPQPGGSGNTIYF.

V usage is TRBV19 and J usage is TRBJ1-4, with TRBD1 identical over 7 bases. The CDR3 has 16 residues. Germline CDR1 is LNHDA and CDR2 is SQIVND (reference sequence). V was clipped by 5 bases and J by 0 bases; unmatched bases: 6. In nucleotides, the CDR3 is TGTGCCAGTAGTGGGTGGCAGGGGGCAACTAATGAAAAACTGTTTTTT. Amino acid sequence: CASSGWQGATNEKLFF.

This clone was detected only a few times. This rearrangement joins TRBV19 to TRBJ1-5, with D unclear. CDR1 LNHDA and CDR2 SQIVND come from the germline V gene (reference sequence). V shed 0 bases and J shed 7 bases, with 7 bases lying between them. CDR3 size: 13 residues. DNA of the CDR3: TGTGCCAGTAGTATAGATCGGTGGCAGCCCCAGCATTTT. It yields the protein CASSIDRWQPQHF.

The V gene is TRBV6-6, the J gene TRBJ2-5, with a possible D match to TRBD1 (5 bases). Germline V gene sequence: CDR1 MNHNY, CDR2 SVGAGI (reference sequence). The CDR3 extends over 13 amino acids. V was clipped by 2 bases and J by 5 bases, with 9 bases between them. CDR3 DNA sequence: TGTGCCAGCAGTTACCTGGGGCGGGAGACCCAGTACTTC. This codes for CASSYLGRETQYF.